This is a list of T cell receptor beta chains from one sample in a study of long-term antiretroviral therapy in people with HIV. TCRdb's copy holds only in-frame clones and misses some; the assay was immunoSEQ multiplex PCR. The sample yields some 14,000 clones, just under 85% seen once. The material sequenced was unsorted PBMCs, taken just before starting antiretroviral therapy. The receptors stem from a man in his forties or fifties with HIV. The conserved cysteine and the conserved F or W are not part of the CDR3 here.

v_call	j_call	cdr3_aa
TRBV12-5	TRBJ1-2	ASGSNDGFYGYT
TRBV30	TRBJ1-2	AWSVYRRQGYT
TRBV4-1	TRBJ2-2	ASSPPSGGGTGELF
TRBV5-1	TRBJ1-6	ASSLAAGARDNSPLH
TRBV25-1	TRBJ2-7	ASSEFGRGYEQY
TRBV5-1	TRBJ1-2	ASTPGEGPYGYT
TRBV2	TRBJ1-3	ASSTGPSGNTIY
TRBV7-3	TRBJ2-2	ASSLKGARYTGELF
TRBV5-1	TRBJ1-2	ASSPGDRENYGYT
TRBV5-1	TRBJ2-1	ASSLGLAGGHSYNEQF
TRBV10-1	TRBJ2-3	ASSEGFSRQVDTDTQY
TRBV7-8	TRBJ1-1	ASSLADSNTEAF
TRBV12-5	TRBJ1-6	ASGVGTGTANNSPLH
TRBV7-2	TRBJ1-1	ASSLRQASTTMNTEAF
TRBV11-3	TRBJ1-1	ASSLDHLQDMMNTEAF
TRBV5-4	TRBJ2-2	ASSPGTSGTGELF
TRBV2	TRBJ2-7	ASSERLAGALSYEQY
TRBV19	TRBJ2-7	ASSPQGARTYEQY
TRBV14	TRBJ1-6	ASSPTQVSPLH
TRBV7-8	TRBJ2-7	ASSSDRPLREEY
TRBV5-4	TRBJ2-5	ASSLSLAGETQY
TRBV5-1	TRBJ1-3	ASSSATGGNSGNTIY
TRBV6-6	TRBJ1-5	ASSYSRGSWNQPQH
TRBV11-2	TRBJ2-3	ASSTVTSGRSGDTQY
TRBV11-3	TRBJ2-2	ASSWYRVGTGELF
TRBV11-1	TRBJ2-5	ASSTGSGETQY
TRBV7-8	TRBJ1-2	ASSLAGGEGGYT
TRBV5-6	TRBJ2-7	ASSLGTGAYEQY
TRBV6-1	TRBJ1-3	ASSEYLGGSSSGNTIY
TRBV5-1	TRBJ1-1	ASTALHMNTEAF
TRBV29-1	TRBJ2-7	SGMGGTNTYEQY
TRBV29-1	TRBJ2-3	SVPLAGVSDTQY
TRBV5-6	TRBJ2-2	ASSYGGRGVEELF
TRBV5-4	TRBJ1-2	ASSKGQGKNYGYT
TRBV19	TRBJ1-4	ASSAIPGVNEKLF
TRBV19	TRBJ1-1	ASTLGTANTEAF
TRBV30	TRBJ1-5	AWTNYDRTGLNQPQH
TRBV6-6	TRBJ2-1	ASSYSRQGALDEQF
TRBV27	TRBJ1-4	ASSFDSNEKLF
TRBV29-1	TRBJ2-3	SVVTGAITDTQY